This paragraph reports one TCR beta chain. The sample belongs to a study of blood T cell repertoires in COVID-19. Profiling relied on immunoSEQ multiplex PCR, and the TCRdb table lists in-frame clones only, not all of them. The data contain over 150,000 clones, 70% to 90% of them singletons. The CDR3 extends over 15 amino acids. In germline, CDR1 is SGHKS, CDR2 YYEKEE (reference sequence). Trimming removed 0 bases at V and 6 bases at J, with 13 bases between. The chain links TRBV5-5 to TRBJ1-5, with D possibly TRBD1 on 5 matching bases. The sequence came from a woman aged 80 or over with COVID-19, enrolled during active disease. The sample consisted of peripheral blood. The CDR3 region has the DNA TGTGCCAGCAGCTTGGCCATAGGGGAGGCTCAGCCCCAGCATTTT. Residues: CASSLAIGEAQPQHF.